The 10 T cell receptor beta chains in this list originate from one sample, sequenced in a study of breast tumors, draining lymph nodes, adjacent tissues. Axillary draining lymph nodes of breast cancer patients supplied the node samples. Each CDR3 protein is one row after TCRdb ran MiXCR on the multiplex PCR reads. The sample carries nearly 200,000 distinct CDR3 sequences, roughly 31% recorded once. The specimen sequenced was axillary lymph node tissue. All receptors come from a female donor with breast cancer. Some clones in this sample may be carry-over from other donors' samples.

This clonotype has more than one count but fewer than ten. The rearrangement uses TRBV6-2 or TRBV6-3 and TRBJ2-7, with D unresolved. Germline V CDR1 and CDR2: MNHEY, SVGEGT. V was shortened by 0 bases and J by 3 bases, with 9 bases between the two germline ends. The CDR3 has 14 residues. CDR3: CASSYSGPLYEQYF. CDR3 sequence (DNA): TGTGCCAGCAGTTACTCCGGACCTCTCTACGAGCAGTACTTC.

This clonotype appeared many times. The chain combines TRBV7-9 with TRBJ1-2; 9 positions agree with TRBD1. CDR3 length: 16 residues. CDR1 SEHNR and CDR2 FQNEAQ come from the germline V gene (reference sequence). With V trimmed by 1 base and J by 0 bases, 3 bases remained unmatched. The chain's CDR3 is CASSLGGTGSNYGYTF. CDR3 sequence (DNA): TGTGCCAGCAGCTTAGGCGGGACAGGGTCTAACTATGGCTACACCTTC.

This sequence joins TRBV7-3 and TRBJ1-6; D gene ambiguous. CDR1 and CDR2 (germline): SGHTA, FQGTGA. The CDR3 has 13 amino acids. The V end lost 1 base, the J end lost 14 bases, and 12 bases lay between the germline ends. The CDR3 protein is CASSLMSSGALHF. CDR3 sequence (DNA): TGTGCCAGCAGCTTAATGTCTAGCGGGGCCCTCCACTTT.

This clonotype has a count of ten or more. The chain recombines TRBV5-1 with TRBJ2-2, with a tentative D call TRBD1 (6 bases). Germline V gene data show CDR1 as SGHRS and CDR2 as YFSETQ. The length of the CDR3 is 16 residues. V was cut by 0 bases and J by 7 bases, with 16 bases left in between. The CDR3 protein is CASSLDLIQGIGELFF. The CDR3 DNA reads TGCGCCAGCAGCTTGGACCTTATACAGGGAATCGGGGAGCTGTTTTTT.

This clonotype was observed at least ten times. The gene calls are TRBV25-1 and TRBJ2-7; D gene unclear. V was cut by 3 bases and J by 0 bases, with 6 bases left in between. The length of the CDR3 is 13 residues. Germline V gene lookup returns CDR1 MGHDK and CDR2 SYGVNS. CDR3 DNA sequence: TGTGCCAGCAGTGACGTCGGCTCCTACGAGCAGTACTTC. As protein: CASSDVGSYEQYF.

This clonotype was detected ten times or more. V and J are TRBV11-2 and TRBJ1-6; no definite D call. The V and J ends lost 5 bases and 13 bases respectively, with 18 bases between them. The CDR3 totals 14 residues. CDR1 is SGHAT and CDR2 is FQNNGV in the germline V gene. CDR3 nucleotides: TGTGCCAGCAGCCCAGGCAACCGAGGAGCCCCCCTCCACTTT. Translating it yields CASSPGNRGAPLHF.

With regard to this clonotype: Because it lacks the conserved phenylalanine or tryptophan at the end, this CDR3 is likely a read error. The genes are TRBV5-6 and TRBJ2-3; D perhaps matches TRBD2 (6 bases). This CDR3 has 16 residues. V lost 3 bases and J 8 bases, leaving 22 bases between the germline ends. Germline CDR1 is SGHDT and CDR2 is YYEEEE. The CDR3 DNA sequence: TGTGCCAGCAGCTCTAGGACATCGGGGGTGGTCGCTACGCAGTATCTT. It codes for CASSSRTSGVVATQYL.

This clonotype has ten or more counts. The chain recombines TRBV29-1 with TRBJ1-3; no reliable D call. The germline V gene has CDR1 SQVTM and CDR2 ANQGSEA. V lost 1 base and J lost 0, with 10 bases in between. The CDR3 is 15 residues long. The CDR3 DNA reads TGCAGCGTTGAAGGGGCGGGGTACTCTGGAAACACCATATATTTT. Translation gives CSVEGAGYSGNTIYF.

This chain links TRBV7-9 with TRBJ1-1; maybe TRBD1 (6 bases). With 6 bases removed from V and 4 bases from J, the gap between germline ends came to 30 bases. This CDR3 region has 19 residues. CDR1 is SEHNR, CDR2 FQNEAQ, per germline (reference sequence). CDR3 sequence reads: CASRPRDKLILGKGTEAFF. DNA for the CDR3: TGTGCCAGCAGACCACGGGACAAATTGATCTTGGGAAAGGGCACTGAAGCTTTCTTT.

The V call is TRBV7-3, the J call TRBJ2-5; 13 nucleotides line up with TRBD2. V lost 4 bases to trimming and J lost 6 bases; unmatched junction nucleotides: 5. There are 15 residues in the CDR3. Germline-derived CDR1 and CDR2 are SGHTA and FQGTGA. CDR3 coding DNA: TGTGCCAGCAGCTCGGGACTAGCGGGGAGGAAGACCCAGTACTTC. Protein sequence: CASSSGLAGRKTQYF.